This T cell receptor (beta chain) was identified during a study of T-cell reconstitution after alpha-beta-depleted transplantation in children (dated by TCRdb to 2016 to 2017). The study in broad terms: Using TCR repertoire profiling, the study followed T-cell immune reconstitution in a quantitative way in children after TCRalphabeta/CD19-depleted allogeneic hematopoietic cell transplantation. Paper-wide results and their limitations: The apparently early alphabetaT-cell count recovery about two months after transplant was reportedly dependent on only several hundred rapidly expanded clones derived from non-depleted graft cells. In some patients, the high TCRbeta diversity seen at day 60 was put down to recipient T cells and intrathymic progenitors that had survived conditioning. The frequencies of hyperexpanded clones fell over the following months, and after one year, T-cell counts and TCRbeta diversity were mostly attributed to newly produced T cells.

Per the publication, the treatment or condition label means: allogeneic hematopoietic cell transplantation with graft depleted of TCRalphabeta T cells and CD19 B cells. The transplant recipients were children given TCRalphabeta/CD19-depleted allogeneic hematopoietic cell grafts. This clonotype was recorded a few times. The antigen it binds to is not known. Per-base qualities were not stored, and no clone one base away is much larger. The library was built by means of PCR. Sequencing took place on an Illumina HiSeq 2500. To normalize quantification of the TCRbeta repertoire, the TCR libraries were built with molecular barcoding that relied on unique molecular identifiers. TCRdb reanalyzed the raw reads on its own, using fastp at Q25 for trimming and MiXCR for clone calling, and kept in-frame beta chains. For every CDR3 protein sequence, its rows merge into one entry that carries the most common genes and DNA. For this sample the table gives approximately 400,000 distinct CDR3 sequences, of which around 15% were detected only once. Just under 30% of the sample goes to the ten largest clones.

The source of this sequence is a boy younger than two who had a stem cell transplant for Wiskott-Aldrich syndrome, so the T cells may come from the graft donor. The sequences come from PBMCs, mostly from graft donor cells, collected 360 days after TCRalphabeta/CD19-depleted stem cell transplant.

The CDR3 region: CASSSGLAGSEFF. The sequence in DNA is TGTGCCAGCAGTTCAGGACTAGCGGGATCGGAGTTCTTC. The receptor chain draws on TRBV6-5 and TRBJ2-1, and 12 junctional nucleotides match TRBD2. The germline V gene gives CDR1 as MNHEY and CDR2 as SVGAGI. Its CDR3 holds 13 amino acids, cysteine through phenylalanine. Only the CDR3 DNA is retained, 39 bases long and in frame from the first base. Trimming takes 4 bases off V and 14 bases off J; junction bases not matched to a gene: 6.